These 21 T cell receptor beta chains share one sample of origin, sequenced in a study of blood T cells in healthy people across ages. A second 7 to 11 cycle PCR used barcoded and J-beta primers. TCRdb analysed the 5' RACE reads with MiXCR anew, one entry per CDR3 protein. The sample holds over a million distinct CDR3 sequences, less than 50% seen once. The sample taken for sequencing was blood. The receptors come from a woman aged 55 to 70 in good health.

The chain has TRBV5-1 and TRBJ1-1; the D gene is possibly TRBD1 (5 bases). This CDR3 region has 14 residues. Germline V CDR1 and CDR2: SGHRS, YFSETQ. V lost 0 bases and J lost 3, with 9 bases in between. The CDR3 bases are TGCGCCAGCAGCTTGGTTCCACAGGACACTGAAGCTTTCTTT. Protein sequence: CASSLVPQDTEAFF.

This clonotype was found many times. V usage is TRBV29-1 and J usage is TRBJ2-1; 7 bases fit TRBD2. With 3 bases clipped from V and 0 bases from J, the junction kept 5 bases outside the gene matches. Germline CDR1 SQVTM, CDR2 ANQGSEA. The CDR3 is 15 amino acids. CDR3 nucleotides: TGCAGCGTTGAGGGCGGGAGCGTCTCCTACAATGAGCAGTTCTTC. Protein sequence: CSVEGGSVSYNEQFF.

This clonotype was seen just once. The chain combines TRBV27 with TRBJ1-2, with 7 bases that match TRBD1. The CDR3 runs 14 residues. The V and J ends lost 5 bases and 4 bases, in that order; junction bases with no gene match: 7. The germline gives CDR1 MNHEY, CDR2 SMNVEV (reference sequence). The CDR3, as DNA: TGTGCCAGCAGTGTGGACAGGTTGAGCTATGGCTACACCTTC. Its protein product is CASSVDRLSYGYTF.

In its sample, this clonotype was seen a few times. CDR3 region: CASSLSTGAREKLFF. The CDR3 region has the DNA TGTGCCAGCAGTTTATCAACAGGGGCCCGGGAAAAACTGTTTTTT. The gene calls are TRBV27 and TRBJ1-4, with 7 bases matching TRBD1. Germline V gene data show CDR1 as MNHEY and CDR2 as SMNVEV (reference sequence). The length of the CDR3 is 15 residues. J gave up 8 bases and V 0 bases, and 6 bases lay outside the gene matches.

CDR3 in DNA: TGCAGTGCTAGAGATACCGGCAGGTCTTATAACACTGAAGCTTTCTTT. It encodes CSARDTGRSYNTEAFF. The V call is TRBV20-1, the J call TRBJ1-1; no clear D. Trimming shortened V by 0 bases and J by 2 bases, and 16 bases separated the two germline ends. CDR1 and CDR2 from the germline V gene are DFQATT and SNEGSKA (reference sequence). The CDR3 extends over 16 amino acids.

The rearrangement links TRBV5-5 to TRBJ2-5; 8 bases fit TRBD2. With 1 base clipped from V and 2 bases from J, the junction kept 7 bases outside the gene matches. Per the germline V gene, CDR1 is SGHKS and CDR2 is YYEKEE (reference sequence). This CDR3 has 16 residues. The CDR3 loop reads CASSLSGGRRQETQYF. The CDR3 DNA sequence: TGTGCCAGCAGCTTGTCTGGCGGGAGGCGACAAGAGACCCAGTACTTC. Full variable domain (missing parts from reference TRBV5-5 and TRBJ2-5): DAGVTQSPTHLIKTRGQQVTLRCSPISGHKSVSWYQQVLGQGPQFIFQYYEKEERGRGNFPDRFSARQFPNYSSELNVNALLLGDSALYLCASSLSGGRRQETQYFGPGTRLLVL.

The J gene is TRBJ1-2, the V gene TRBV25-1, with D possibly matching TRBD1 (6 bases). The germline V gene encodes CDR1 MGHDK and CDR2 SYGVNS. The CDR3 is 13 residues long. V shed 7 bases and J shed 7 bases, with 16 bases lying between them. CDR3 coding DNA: TGTGCCAGCACCAACCCAGGGGTTGTTGGCTACACCTTC. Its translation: CASTNPGVVGYTF.

In DNA form, the CDR3 reads TGTGCCAGCAGGGATGTAGGGGAGCAGTTCTTC. It yields the protein CASRDVGEQFF. V usage is TRBV6-5 and J usage is TRBJ2-1, with unresolved D. Germline lookup yields CDR1 MNHEY and CDR2 SVGAGI. The CDR3 is 11 amino acids. With 6 bases removed from V and 10 bases from J, the gap between germline ends came to 10 bases.

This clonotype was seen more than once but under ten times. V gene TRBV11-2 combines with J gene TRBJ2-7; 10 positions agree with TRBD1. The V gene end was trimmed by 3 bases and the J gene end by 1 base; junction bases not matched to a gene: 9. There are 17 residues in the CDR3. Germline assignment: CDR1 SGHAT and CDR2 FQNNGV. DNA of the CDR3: TGTGCCAGCAGCTTTTTGGGACAGGGGAAAAGATCCTACGAGCAGTACTTC. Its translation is CASSFLGQGKRSYEQYF. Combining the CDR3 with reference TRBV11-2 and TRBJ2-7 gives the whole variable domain EAGVAQSPRYKIIEKRQSVAFWCNPISGHATLYWYQQILGQGPKLLIQFQNNGVVDDSQLPKDRFSAERLKGVDSTLKIQPAKLEDSAVYLCASSFLGQGKRSYEQYFGPGTRLTVT.

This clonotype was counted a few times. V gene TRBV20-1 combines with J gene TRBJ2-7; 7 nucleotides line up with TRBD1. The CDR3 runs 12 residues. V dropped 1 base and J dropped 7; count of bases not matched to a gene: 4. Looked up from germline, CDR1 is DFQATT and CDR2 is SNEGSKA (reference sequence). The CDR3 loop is CSARATGWEQYF. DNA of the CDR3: TGCAGTGCTAGAGCGACAGGGTGGGAGCAGTACTTC.

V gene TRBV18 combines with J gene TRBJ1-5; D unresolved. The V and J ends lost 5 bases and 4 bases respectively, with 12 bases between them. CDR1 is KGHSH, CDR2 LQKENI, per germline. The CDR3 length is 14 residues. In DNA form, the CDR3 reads TGTGCCAGCTCAGGCTCCGGACGAAATCAGCCCCAGCATTTT. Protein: CASSGSGRNQPQHF.

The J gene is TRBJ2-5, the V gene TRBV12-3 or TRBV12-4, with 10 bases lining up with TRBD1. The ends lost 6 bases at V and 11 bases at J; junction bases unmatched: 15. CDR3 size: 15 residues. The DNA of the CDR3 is TGTGCCAGCAGCTCCGGGACAGGGGTCTACAATGAGCAGTACTTC. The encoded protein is CASSSGTGVYNEQYF.

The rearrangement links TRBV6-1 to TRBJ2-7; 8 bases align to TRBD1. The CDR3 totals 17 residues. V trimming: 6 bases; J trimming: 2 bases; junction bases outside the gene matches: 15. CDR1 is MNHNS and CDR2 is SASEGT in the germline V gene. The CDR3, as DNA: TGTGCCAGCAGCGATTGCGGGACAGGCGGACTAACCTACGAGCAGTACTTC. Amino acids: CASSDCGTGGLTYEQYF.

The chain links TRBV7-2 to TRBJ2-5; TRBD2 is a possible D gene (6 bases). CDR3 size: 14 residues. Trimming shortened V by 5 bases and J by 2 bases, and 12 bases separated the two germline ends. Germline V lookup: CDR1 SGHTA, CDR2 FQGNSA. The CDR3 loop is CASSAGFRQETQYF. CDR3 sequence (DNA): TGTGCCAGCAGCGCGGGGTTCCGTCAAGAGACCCAGTACTTC.

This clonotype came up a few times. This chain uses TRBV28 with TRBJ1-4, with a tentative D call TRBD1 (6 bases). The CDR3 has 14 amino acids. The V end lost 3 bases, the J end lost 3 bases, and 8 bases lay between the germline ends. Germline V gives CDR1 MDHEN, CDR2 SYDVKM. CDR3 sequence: CASSLTGANEKLFF. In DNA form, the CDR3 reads TGTGCCAGCAGTTTGACAGGAGCTAATGAAAAACTGTTTTTT.

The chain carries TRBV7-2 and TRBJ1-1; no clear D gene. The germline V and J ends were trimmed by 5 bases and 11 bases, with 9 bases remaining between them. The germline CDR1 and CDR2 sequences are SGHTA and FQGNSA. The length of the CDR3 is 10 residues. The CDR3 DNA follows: TGTGCCAGCAGCCAAGACGCTGCTTTCTTT. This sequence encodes CASSQDAAFF.

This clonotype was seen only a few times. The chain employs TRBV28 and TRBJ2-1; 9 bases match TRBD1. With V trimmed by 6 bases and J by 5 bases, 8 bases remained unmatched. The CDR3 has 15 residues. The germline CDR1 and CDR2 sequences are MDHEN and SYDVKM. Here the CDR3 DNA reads TGTGCCAGCAGCCAGGGACAGGGAACCCACAATGAGCAGTTCTTC. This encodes CASSQGQGTHNEQFF.

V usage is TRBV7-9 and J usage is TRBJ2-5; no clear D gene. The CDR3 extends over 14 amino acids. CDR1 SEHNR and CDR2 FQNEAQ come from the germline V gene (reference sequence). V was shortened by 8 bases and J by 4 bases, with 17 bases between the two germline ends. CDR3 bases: TGTGCCAGCGATGTTGCAGACCCCAGAGAGACCCAGTACTTC. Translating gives CASDVADPRETQYF. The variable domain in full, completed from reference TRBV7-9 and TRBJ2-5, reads DTGVSQNPRHKITKRGQNVTFRCDPISEHNRLYWYRQTLGQGPEFLTYFQNEAQLEKSRLLSDRFSAERPKGSFSTLEIQRTEQGDSAMYLCASDVADPRETQYFGPGTRLLVL.

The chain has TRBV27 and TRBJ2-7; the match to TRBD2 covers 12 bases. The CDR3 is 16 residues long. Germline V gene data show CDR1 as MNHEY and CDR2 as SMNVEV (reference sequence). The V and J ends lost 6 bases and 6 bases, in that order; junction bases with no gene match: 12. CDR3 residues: CASRPTRLAGDSEQYF. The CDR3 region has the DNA TGTGCCAGCAGGCCAACCCGACTAGCGGGAGATTCCGAGCAGTACTTC.

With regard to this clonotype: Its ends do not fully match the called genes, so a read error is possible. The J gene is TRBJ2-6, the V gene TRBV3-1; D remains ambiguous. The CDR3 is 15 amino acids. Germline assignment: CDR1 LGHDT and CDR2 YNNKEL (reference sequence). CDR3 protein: CASSQERSGTNVLTF. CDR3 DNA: TGTGCCAGCAGCCAAGAAAGGTCTGGGACCAACGTCCTGACTTTC.

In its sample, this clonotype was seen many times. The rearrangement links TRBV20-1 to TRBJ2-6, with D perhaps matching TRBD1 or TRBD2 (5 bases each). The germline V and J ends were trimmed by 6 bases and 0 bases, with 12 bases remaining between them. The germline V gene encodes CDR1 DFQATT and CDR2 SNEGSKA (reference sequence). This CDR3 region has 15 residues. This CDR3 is CSALGRTSGANVLTF. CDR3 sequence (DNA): TGCAGTGCCCTGGGACGGACCTCTGGGGCCAACGTCCTGACTTTC.